These 13 T cell receptor beta chains were all obtained from the same sample, sequenced in a study of cytomegalovirus exposure and HLA in healthy donors. Use of 60 Vbeta and 13 Jbeta primers characterized the PCR. Only in-frame clones appear in the TCRdb table, and some are missing; sequencing was by immunoSEQ multiplex PCR. The sample lists some 120,000 clones; about 80% were seen once. What was sequenced was PBMCs. These receptors originate from a man aged 30 to 45 in good health and CMV-seropositive.

This clone was observed once. The chain recombines TRBV7-3 with TRBJ1-2; 7 nucleotides line up with TRBD1. Germline V gene sequence: CDR1 SGHTA, CDR2 FQGTGA. The trim removed 2 bases at V and 8 bases at J, leaving 5 bases unmatched. This CDR3 spans 13 amino acids. CDR3 in amino acids: CASSLDTGVGYTF. CDR3 coding DNA: TGTGCCAGCAGCTTAGACACAGGGGTAGGCTACACCTTC. Combining the CDR3 with reference TRBV7-3 and TRBJ1-2 gives the whole variable domain GAGVSQTPSNKVTEKGKYVELRCDPISGHTALYWYRQSLGQGPEFLIYFQGTGAADDSGLPNDRFFAVRPEGSVSTLKIQRTERGDSAVYLCASSLDTGVGYTFGSGTRLTVV.

The rearrangement joins TRBV9 to TRBJ1-2, with D unresolved. Germline V lookup: CDR1 SGDLS, CDR2 YYNGEE. The CDR3 consists of 15 residues. V lost 4 bases, J lost 2 bases, and 15 bases lay in between. This chain's CDR3 is CASSRLGQLNYGYTF. DNA for the CDR3: TGTGCCAGCAGCCGCCTTGGGCAGCTCAACTATGGCTACACCTTC.

J is TRBJ2-2 and V is TRBV2; TRBD1 agrees at 7 bases. J gave up 0 bases and V 10 bases, and 8 bases lay outside the gene matches. Germline CDR1 SNHLY, CDR2 FYNNEI. This CDR3 spans 15 amino acids. The CDR3 bases are TGTGCCACCCTAAGGACAGGCACGAACACCGGGGAGCTGTTTTTT. Protein: CATLRTGTNTGELFF.

The gene calls are TRBV6-6 and TRBJ2-7; D gene unclear. Between the trimmed V and J ends, which lost 6 bases and 0 bases, there was a span of 3 bases. The CDR3 has 11 residues. Germline V gene data show CDR1 as MNHNY and CDR2 as SVGAGI (reference sequence). CDR3 sequence (DNA): TGTGCCAGCAGCGGCTCCTACGAGCAGTACTTC. Amino acids: CASSGSYEQYF.

The CDR3 reads CASSLARTSEKLFF. In DNA, the CDR3 is TGCGCCAGCAGTCTGGCCCGGACAAGTGAAAAACTGTTTTTT. The V call is TRBV23-1, the J call TRBJ1-4; D is possibly TRBD1 (5 bases). TRBV23-1 is placed among ORFs of uncertain function. V shed 4 bases and J shed 7 bases, with 13 bases lying between them. This CDR3 region has 14 residues.

The genes are TRBV7-3 and TRBJ2-7, with TRBD1 matching 7 bases. The CDR3 extends over 13 amino acids. With 5 bases clipped from V and 7 bases from J, the junction kept 8 bases outside the gene matches. Germline-derived CDR1 and CDR2 are SGHTA and FQGTGA. The CDR3 protein is CASSLRQGGEQYF. The DNA for the CDR3 is TGTGCCAGCAGCCTGCGACAGGGTGGGGAGCAGTACTTC.

V and J are TRBV7-3 and TRBJ2-2; 10 positions agree with TRBD2. The length of the CDR3 is 15 residues. CDR1 SGHTA and CDR2 FQGTGA come from the germline V gene. Germline trimming cut 5 bases from V and 6 bases from J; bases unmatched to any gene: 6. This CDR3 is CASSLGTSVSGELFF. The DNA for the CDR3 is TGTGCCAGCAGCCTCGGGACTAGCGTTTCCGGGGAGCTGTTTTTT.

The chain carries TRBV2 and TRBJ1-1; weak D call: TRBD1 (5 bases). CDR3 length equals 13 residues. The V end was cut by 4 bases, the J end by 4 bases, with 10 bases between. CDR1 is SNHLY, CDR2 FYNNEI, per germline. This CDR3 reads CASSGQGGTEAFF. CDR3 nucleotides: TGTGCCAGCAGTGGCCAGGGCGGCACTGAAGCTTTCTTT. The full variable domain, in which reference TRBV2 and TRBJ1-1 provide the parts outside the CDR3, is EPEVTQTPSHQVTQMGQEVILRCVPISNHLYFYWYRQILGQKVEFLVSFYNNEISEKSEIFDDQFSVERPDGSNFTLKIRSTKLEDSAMYFCASSGQGGTEAFFGQGTRLTVV.

The V call is TRBV7-2, the J call TRBJ2-5; a weak D match, TRBD2 (5 bases). The V end was cut by 5 bases, the J end by 4 bases, with 11 bases between. The CDR3 runs to 13 residues. Germline CDR1 and CDR2: SGHTA and FQGNSA. The CDR3 coding sequence is TGTGCCAGCAGCCCCCCGGGGTCAGAGACCCAGTACTTC. It is translated as CASSPPGSETQYF.

This clone came up once. The rearrangement uses TRBV7-3 and TRBJ2-3; D possibly corresponds to TRBD2 (6 bases). The germline V gene has CDR1 SGHTA and CDR2 FQGTGA. Trimming removed 5 bases from V and 10 bases from J, with 19 bases in between. The CDR3 is 14 residues long. The CDR3 is CASSPDGVGGPQYF. The CDR3 DNA follows: TGTGCCAGCAGCCCCGACGGGGTGGGGGGTCCGCAGTATTTT. Full variable domain (outside the CDR3, taken from reference TRBV7-3 and TRBJ2-3): GAGVSQTPSNKVTEKGKYVELRCDPISGHTALYWYRQSLGQGPEFLIYFQGTGAADDSGLPNDRFFAVRPEGSVSTLKIQRTERGDSAVYLCASSPDGVGGPQYFGPGTRLTVL.

The J gene is TRBJ2-7, the V gene TRBV9; TRBD1 matches 8 bases. V lost 4 bases, J lost 2 bases, and 8 bases stayed unmatched. Germline V gives CDR1 SGDLS, CDR2 YYNGEE. CDR3 size: 15 residues. The chain's CDR3 is CASSPRQGTTYEQYF. The CDR3 DNA follows: TGTGCCAGCAGCCCCAGACAGGGGACCACCTACGAGCAGTACTTC.

The rearrangement links TRBV15 to TRBJ1-4; D gene uncertain. CDR1 is LNHNV, CDR2 YYDKDF, per germline (reference sequence). The length of the CDR3 is 14 residues. V dropped 1 base and J dropped 2 bases, with 5 bases sitting between them. CDR3 coding DNA: TGTGCCACCAGCAGAGCCGGGACTAATGAAAAACTGTTTTTT. Amino acid sequence: CATSRAGTNEKLFF. The whole variable domain, remainder taken from reference TRBV15 and TRBJ1-4, is DAMVIQNPRYQVTQFGKPVTLSCSQTLNHNVMYWYQQKSSQAPKLLFHYYDKDFNNEADTPDNFQSRRPNTSFCFLDIRSPGLGDTAMYLCATSRAGTNEKLFFGSGTQLSVL.

The gene calls are TRBV18 and TRBJ1-1; no reliable D call. Trimming removed 5 bases at V and 0 bases at J, with 7 bases between. Germline loops: CDR1 KGHSH, CDR2 LQKENI. The CDR3 is made up of 13 amino acids. CDR3 residues: CASSISVNTEAFF. The CDR3 bases are TGTGCCAGCTCAATCTCCGTGAACACTGAAGCTTTCTTT.